The subject of this entry is one TCR beta chain. Antigen: not known. Deep sequencing aimed at 1 in 200,000 to 1 in 1 million T cells' resolution. Method: immunoSEQ multiplex PCR; TCRdb's copy keeps in-frame clones and lacks some. Of approximately 150,000 clones in the sample, approximately 84% were seen once. The sample is drawn from a study of cytotoxic CD8 clonotypes in ibrutinib-treated CLL. Study summary: For this cohort, patients were roughly 10 relapsed/refractory and approximately 15 treatment-naive, while 17 were IGHV unmutated. Once patients had received a median about eleven months of treatment, range 6 to 36, response samples were obtained. Study-level points and caveats: The clonality went up when patients responded to ibrutinib and dropped back toward baseline at progression.

This sample comprised PBMCs, obtained after 24 months of ibrutinib treatment. The receptor comes from a human donor with chronic lymphocytic leukemia.

CDR3 in amino acids: CASSHLGGNTEAFF. The CDR3 region has the DNA TGTGCCAGCAGCCATCTCGGCGGGAACACTGAAGCTTTCTTT. This chain links TRBV14 with TRBJ1-1; D not resolved. The V gene lost 3 bases and the J gene lost 1 base, with 9 bases spanning the gap. The CDR3 has 14 amino acids. CDR1 is SGHDN and CDR2 is FVKESK in the germline V gene. The variable domain in full, with the rest retrieved from reference TRBV14 and TRBJ1-1, is EAGVTQFPSHSVIEKGQTVTLRCDPISGHDNLYWYRRVMGKEIKFLLHFVKESKQDESGMPNNRFLAERTGGTYSTLKVQPAELEDSGVYFCASSHLGGNTEAFFGQGTRLTVV.